This TCR beta chain was sequenced in a study of shared clonotypes between healthy human individuals. Positively selected for CCR7, the CD45RO-negative cells used as naive CD8 cells excluded terminally differentiated effector memory CD45RA+ cells. This clone was seen just once. Profiling relied on immunoSEQ multiplex PCR, and the TCRdb table lists in-frame clones only, not all of them. The table has 800,000 or so clones, 96% seen once; the top ten hold around 0.21%. The receptor was derived from a man younger than 40 in good health. The sequencing sample was made of naive CD8+ T cells sorted from blood.

The CDR3 nucleotides are TGTGCCAGCAGCTTCCCTCGACTAGCGGGTGTCGGGCAGTACTTC. Its protein is CASSFPRLAGVGQYF. The chain carries TRBV5-8 and TRBJ2-7; 10 bases match TRBD2. V lost 2 bases and J lost 9; bases outside the gene matches: 11. Germline loops: CDR1 SGHTS, CDR2 YDEGEE. The CDR3 is made up of 15 amino acids.